This entry features one T cell receptor (beta chain) sequence. Its antigen is still unknown. V lost 2 bases and J 0 bases, leaving 14 bases between the germline ends. Germline V gives CDR1 SEHNR, CDR2 FQNEAQ (reference sequence). The CDR3 runs to 17 residues. Clones were sequenced by immunoSEQ multiplex PCR, and TCRdb holds only the in-frame ones, with some missing. The table has about half a million clones, over 70% seen once; the top ten hold approximately 12%. Donors were healthy HIV-negative adults without recently reported acute infections or vaccinations. Every contributor of samples was a Caucasian grown-up residing in Nashville, Tennessee. The data are from a study of shared clonotypes between healthy human individuals. Study-wide findings and caveats: Sequencing depth was a factor that was expected to affect clonotype sharing among donors.

The source is a woman aged 40 to 55 in good health. Some clones in this sample may be carry-over from other donors' samples. The V gene is TRBV7-9, the J gene TRBJ1-3; no firm D call. Sequencing was performed on PBMCs. The CDR3 loop reads CASSLFLRTRSGNTIYF. Here the CDR3 DNA reads TGTGCCAGCAGCTTATTCTTAAGAACCCGCTCTGGAAACACCATATATTTT.